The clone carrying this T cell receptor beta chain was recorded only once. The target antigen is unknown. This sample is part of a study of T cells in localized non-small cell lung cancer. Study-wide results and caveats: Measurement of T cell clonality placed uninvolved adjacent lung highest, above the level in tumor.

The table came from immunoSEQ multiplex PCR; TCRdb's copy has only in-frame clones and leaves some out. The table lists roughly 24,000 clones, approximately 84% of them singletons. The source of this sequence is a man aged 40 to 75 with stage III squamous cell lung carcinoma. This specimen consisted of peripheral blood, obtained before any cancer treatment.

The CDR3: CASSYGLEGEYEQYF. CDR3 nucleotide sequence: TGTGCCAGCAGTTACGGGTTAGAGGGGGAATACGAGCAGTACTTC. The chain couples TRBV6-5 to TRBJ2-7; a weak D match, TRBD1 (6 bases). V was trimmed by 2 bases and J by 4 bases, leaving 15 bases between them. The CDR3 has 15 residues. Per germline, CDR1 MNHEY and CDR2 SVGAGI.